This passage covers 7 T cell receptor beta chains from one sample sequenced in a study of vaccination effects on CD4 cells after COVID-19. Which antigens these TCRs recognize remains unknown. Produced via immunoSEQ multiplex PCR; TCRdb's table is partial and in-frame only. The data show tens of thousands of clones, roughly 72% seen once. Antigen-specific CD4+ T cell clonotypes were called by their expansion after viral peptide-pool culture in ViraFEST. The culture ran for 10 days, and then CD4+ T cells were isolated. Participants were given two doses of BNT162b2 or mRNA-1273 vaccine. The material sequenced was CD4+ T cells from PBMCs cultured with HCoV-229E spike peptides, taken after COVID-19 vaccination. The receptors derive from a human donor who received a COVID-19 vaccine.

The J gene is TRBJ2-5, the V gene TRBV3-1 (or the pseudogene TRBV3-2); perhaps TRBD2 as D (7 bases). The ends were cut back, 0 bases at V and 5 bases at J, with 19 bases in the middle. CDR3 size: 17 residues. Germline CDR1 LGHDT, CDR2 YNNKEL (reference sequence). CDR3 region: CASSQEQGGLVRETQYF. The CDR3 DNA reads as TGTGCCAGCAGCCAAGAACAGGGAGGGCTGGTCCGTGAGACCCAGTACTTC.

The chain is built from TRBV7-9 and TRBJ1-1, with D perhaps matching TRBD1 (6 bases). The germline V and J ends were trimmed by 8 bases and 4 bases, with 11 bases remaining between them. CDR3 length: 12 residues. Per the germline V gene, CDR1 is SEHNR and CDR2 is FQNEAQ (reference sequence). The CDR3 DNA follows: TGTGCCAGCCTCCCCAGGGGCACTGAAGCTTTCTTT. Translation: CASLPRGTEAFF.

The V and J genes are TRBV12-3 or TRBV12-4 and TRBJ2-5, with D unresolved. The CDR3 extends over 11 amino acids. V was trimmed by 3 bases and J by 5 bases, leaving 4 bases between them. The CDR3 is CASSFGETQYF. The DNA for the CDR3 is TGTGCCAGCAGTTTTGGGGAGACCCAGTACTTC.

The chain employs TRBV11-3 and TRBJ1-6; 9 bases match TRBD1. Germline values: CDR1 SGHNT, CDR2 YENEEA. The CDR3 runs to 17 residues. With V trimmed by 0 bases and J by 5 bases, 5 bases remained unmatched. CDR3 region: CASSLDGTGRDNSPLHF. CDR3 bases: TGTGCCAGCAGCTTAGATGGGACAGGGAGAGATAATTCACCCCTCCACTTT.

This clone has only a few counts. The chain has TRBV5-1 and TRBJ1-1; perhaps TRBD1 as D (6 bases). CDR1 and CDR2 from the germline V gene are SGHRS and YFSETQ. Between the trimmed V and J ends, which lost 7 bases and 11 bases, there was a span of 24 bases. The CDR3 has 14 amino acids. The CDR3 spells CASGPGGGGYGAFF. As DNA, the CDR3 is TGCGCCAGCGGCCCCGGGGGTGGGGGCTATGGGGCTTTCTTT.

V usage is TRBV10-1 and J usage is TRBJ2-5; D possibly matches TRBD1 or TRBD2 (6 bases each). Trimming stripped 5 bases from V and 5 bases from J, with 15 bases between. From germline, CDR1 is WNHNN and CDR2 SYGVQD (reference sequence). The CDR3 is 14 residues long. CDR3 DNA sequence: TGCGCCAGCAGTTCCTCAGGGGCGGGGGAGACCCAGTACTTC. This gives the protein CASSSSGAGETQYF.

The gene calls are TRBV5-1 and TRBJ2-1; D remains ambiguous. The CDR3 has 14 residues. Germline CDR1 and CDR2: SGHRS and YFSETQ. Trimming stripped 1 base from V and 4 bases from J, with 9 bases between. CDR3 amino acids: CASSLSSNYNEQFF. CDR3 sequence (DNA): TGCGCCAGCAGCTTGTCGTCAAATTACAATGAGCAGTTCTTC.